These T cell receptor beta chains were read from a single sample in a study of T cell changes during pregnancy in multiple sclerosis. Assay: immunoSEQ multiplex PCR; the TCRdb copy retains only in-frame clones and omits some. Among about 39,000 clones listed, around nine tenths were seen once. The source material was CD8+ T cells from peripheral blood mononuclear cells, sampled in the first trimester of pregnancy. The receptors were gathered from a female donor with multiple sclerosis, enrolled in a pregnancy study. The CDR3 runs from the conserved cysteine through the conserved F or W. The order of the fields is V gene, D gene, clone size, J gene, CDR3 protein, CDR3 DNA. The D gene is left open where the match is weak. Size tells how often a clone was seen (once, few, many) or the class of an expanded clone, and some rows leave it out.

TRBV19	TRBD1	few	TRBJ2-3	CASSMGQGPDTQYF	TGTGCCAGTAGTATGGGACAGGGTCCGGATACGCAGTATTTT
TRBV9	-	-	TRBJ1-1	CASSAGAGTEAFF	TGTGCCAGCAGCGCTGGGGCAGGGACTGAAGCTTTCTTT
TRBV19	TRBD1	-	TRBJ2-7	CATRDRENYEQYF	TGTGCCACCCGGGACAGGGAAAACTACGAGCAGTACTTC
TRBV7-9	TRBD1	-	TRBJ1-1	CASSGRGLRNTEAFF	TGTGCCAGCAGCGGCAGGGGGCTGAGGAACACTGAAGCTTTCTTT
TRBV9	-	-	TRBJ1-4	CASSAPSTGGPKEKLFF	TGTGCCAGCAGCGCACCCTCTACGGGGGGCCCGAAAGAAAAACTGTTTTTT
TRBV7-6	TRBD1	-	TRBJ2-5	CASSLRQGAETQYF	TGTGCCAGCAGCTTAAGACAGGGAGCAGAGACCCAGTACTTC
TRBV29-1	-	-	TRBJ2-5	CSVEDRQGIGETQYF	TGCAGCGTTGAAGATCGGCAGGGAATTGGGGAGACCCAGTACTTC
TRBV11-2	TRBD2	-	TRBJ2-7	CASSFGGESYEQYF	TGTGCCAGCAGCTTTGGGGGGGAGTCCTACGAGCAGTACTTC
TRBV5-4	TRBD2	-	TRBJ2-1	CASSLALAGESEQFF	TGTGCCAGCAGCTTGGCGCTAGCGGGGGAGAGTGAGCAGTTCTTC
TRBV6-5	TRBD1	-	TRBJ1-2	CASRTGQGDGYTF	TGTGCCAGCAGAACTGGACAGGGGGATGGCTACACCTTC
TRBV6-6	TRBD2	-	TRBJ2-3	CASTRTSGGAGDTQYF	TGTGCCAGCACGAGGACTAGCGGGGGGGCTGGAGATACGCAGTATTTT
TRBV5-6	TRBD1	-	TRBJ1-2	CASSFGTGLYGYTF	TGTGCCAGCAGCTTTGGGACAGGACTCTATGGCTACACCTTC
TRBV13	-	-	TRBJ1-1	CASSLGRGGTEAFF	TGTGCCAGCAGCTTAGGCCGGGGTGGCACTGAAGCTTTCTTT
TRBV4-3	-	-	TRBJ1-5	CASSQEWGGDFSNQPQHF	TGCGCCAGCAGCCAAGAGTGGGGGGGGGACTTTAGCAATCAGCCCCAGCATTTT
TRBV7-8	TRBD1	-	TRBJ2-7	CASSLGQGIPNEQYF	TGTGCCAGCAGCTTAGGACAGGGGATTCCCAACGAGCAGTACTTC
TRBV10-3	TRBD2	-	TRBJ2-1	CAIGQRLAGIYNEQFF	TGTGCCATCGGGCAGCGTTTAGCGGGGATCTACAATGAGCAGTTCTTC
TRBV7-2	-	-	TRBJ2-7	CASSLVNGLFYEQYF	TGTGCCAGCAGCTTAGTAAACGGACTTTTCTACGAGCAGTACTTC
TRBV7-9	-	-	TRBJ1-1	CASSLVEREPEAFF	TGTGCCAGCAGCTTAGTTGAACGGGAACCCGAAGCTTTCTTT
TRBV15	TRBD1	-	TRBJ1-2	CATSPGQGFGYTF	TGTGCCACCAGCCCCGGACAGGGATTCGGCTACACCTTC
TRBV7-9	-	-	TRBJ2-5	CASSGREGGDRETQYF	TGTGCCAGCAGCGGCAGAGAGGGGGGGGATAGGGAGACCCAGTACTTC
TRBV9	TRBD2	-	TRBJ2-7	CASSGDGGFSYEQYF	TGTGCCAGCAGCGGCGACGGGGGGTTCTCCTACGAGCAGTACTTC
TRBV19	TRBD2	-	TRBJ2-5	CASSTGLAYQETQYF	TGTGCCAGTAGTACCGGACTAGCCTACCAAGAGACCCAGTACTTC
TRBV7-9	-	-	TRBJ1-1	CASSPFGGWDEAFF	TGTGCCAGCAGCCCTTTCGGGGGATGGGATGAAGCTTTCTTT